This T cell receptor (beta chain) was captured by sequencing in a study of ipilimumab plus nivolumab after autologous stem cell transplantation. Across the study: Typical patient got 5 ipilimumab doses and about eight nivolumab doses (median). Both relapsed and primary refractory DLBCL were included.

In its sample, this clone was seen a few times. The sample carries other DNA sequences with the same CDR3. This CDR3 is built from 16 residues. Per the germline V gene, CDR1 is SGDLS and CDR2 is YYNGEE. The germline V and J ends were trimmed by 10 bases and 1 base, with 23 bases remaining between them. Libraries were prepared by immunoSEQ multiplex PCR; TCRdb keeps only in-frame clonotypes and omits some of them. The sample lists over 10,000 clones, roughly three quarters occurring once. Starting 14 to 28 days after autologous transplant, ipilimumab 1 mg/kg was given. Patients got 3 mg/kg IV nivolumab weeks 1, 4, 7, 10, then biweekly through week 26.

The sequencing used PBMCs, collected in a trial of ipilimumab plus nivolumab as post-transplant consolidation. The chain carries TRBV9 and TRBJ1-1, with D perhaps matching TRBD1 (6 bases). The sequence was collected from a male donor with diffuse large B-cell lymphoma. The CDR3 spells CAPSVGGNGGNTEAFF. The CDR3 DNA is TGTGCCCCCAGCGTAGGGGGAAACGGGGGGAACACTGAAGCTTTCTTT.